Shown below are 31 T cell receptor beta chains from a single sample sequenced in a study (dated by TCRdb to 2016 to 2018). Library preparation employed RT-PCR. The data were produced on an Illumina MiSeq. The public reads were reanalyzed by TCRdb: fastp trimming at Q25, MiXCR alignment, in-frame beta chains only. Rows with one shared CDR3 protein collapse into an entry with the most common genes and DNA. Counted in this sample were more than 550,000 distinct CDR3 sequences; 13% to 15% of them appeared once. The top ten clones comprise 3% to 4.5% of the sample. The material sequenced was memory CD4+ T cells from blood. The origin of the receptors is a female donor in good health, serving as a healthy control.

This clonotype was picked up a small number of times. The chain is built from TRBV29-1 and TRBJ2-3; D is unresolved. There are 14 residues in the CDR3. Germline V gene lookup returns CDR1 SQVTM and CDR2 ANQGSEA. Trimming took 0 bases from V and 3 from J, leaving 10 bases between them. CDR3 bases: TGCAGCGTTGAAGAATGGAGCGTAACAGATACGCAGTATTTT. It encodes CSVEEWSVTDTQYF.

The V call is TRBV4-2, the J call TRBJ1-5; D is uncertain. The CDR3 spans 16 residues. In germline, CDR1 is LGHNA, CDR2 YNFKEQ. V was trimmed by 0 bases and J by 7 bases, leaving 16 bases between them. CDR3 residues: CASSQESETLWQPQHF. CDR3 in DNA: TGTGCCAGCAGCCAAGAATCGGAGACCCTTTGGCAGCCCCAGCATTTT.

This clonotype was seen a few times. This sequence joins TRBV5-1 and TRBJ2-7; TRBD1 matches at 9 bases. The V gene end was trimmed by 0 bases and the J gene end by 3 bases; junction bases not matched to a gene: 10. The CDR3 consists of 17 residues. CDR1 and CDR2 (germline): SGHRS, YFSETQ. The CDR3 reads CASSLDRGPFGDYEQYF. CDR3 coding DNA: TGCGCCAGCAGCTTGGACAGGGGGCCCTTCGGAGACTACGAGCAGTACTTC.

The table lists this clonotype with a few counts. The CDR3 DNA reads as TGTGCCAGCAGCTTAGGCGGGAGCACGAGAGGGGGTGAGCAGTTCTTC. Translated: CASSLGGSTRGGEQFF. The V and J genes are TRBV7-2 and TRBJ2-1; tentatively, D is TRBD2 (7 bases). The CDR3 is 16 residues long. Trimming stripped 1 base from V and 9 bases from J, with 19 bases between. The germline V gene has CDR1 SGHTA and CDR2 FQGNSA.

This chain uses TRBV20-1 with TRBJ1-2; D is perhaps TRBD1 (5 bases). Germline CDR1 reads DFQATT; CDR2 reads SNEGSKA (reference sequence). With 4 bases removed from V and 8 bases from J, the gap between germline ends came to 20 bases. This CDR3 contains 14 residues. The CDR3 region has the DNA TGCAGTGCTACGACCCCCAGGGAACTGGGCGGCTACACCTTC. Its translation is CSATTPRELGGYTF.

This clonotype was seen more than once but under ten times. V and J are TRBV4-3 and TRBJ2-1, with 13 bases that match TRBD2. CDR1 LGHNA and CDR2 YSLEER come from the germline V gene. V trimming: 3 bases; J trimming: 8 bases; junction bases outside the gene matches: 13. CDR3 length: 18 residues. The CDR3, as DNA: TGCGCCAGCAGCCATCTTTTCACTAGCGGGAGGGTCGGAGATGAGCAGTTCTTC. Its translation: CASSHLFTSGRVGDEQFF.

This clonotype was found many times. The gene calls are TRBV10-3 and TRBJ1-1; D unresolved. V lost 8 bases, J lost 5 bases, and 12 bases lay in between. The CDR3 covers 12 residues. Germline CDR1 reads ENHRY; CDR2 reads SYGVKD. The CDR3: CAIGRGETEAFF. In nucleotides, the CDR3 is TGTGCCATCGGAAGAGGAGAGACTGAAGCTTTCTTT.

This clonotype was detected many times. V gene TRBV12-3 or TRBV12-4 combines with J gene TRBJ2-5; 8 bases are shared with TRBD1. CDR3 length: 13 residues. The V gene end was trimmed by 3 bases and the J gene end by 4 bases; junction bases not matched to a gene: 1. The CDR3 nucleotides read TGTGCCAGCAGTTTGACAGGGGCAGAGACCCAGTACTTC. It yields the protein CASSLTGAETQYF.

The CDR3 region is CASSQARDNTDTQYF. The CDR3 DNA reads as TGCGCCAGCAGCCAAGCGCGGGACAACACAGATACGCAGTATTTT. The chain has TRBV4-1 and TRBJ2-3; D may match TRBD1 or TRBD2 (6 bases each). Germline V gives CDR1 MGHRA, CDR2 YSYEKL. The CDR3 extends over 15 amino acids. Trimming cost V 1 base and J 2 bases, with 10 bases left between them.

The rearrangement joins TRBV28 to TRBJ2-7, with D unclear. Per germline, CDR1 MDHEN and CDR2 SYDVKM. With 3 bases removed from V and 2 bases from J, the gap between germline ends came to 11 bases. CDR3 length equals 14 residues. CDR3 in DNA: TGTGCCAGCAGTTTGTCCCAGGTCGCCTACGAGCAGTACTTC. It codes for CASSLSQVAYEQYF.

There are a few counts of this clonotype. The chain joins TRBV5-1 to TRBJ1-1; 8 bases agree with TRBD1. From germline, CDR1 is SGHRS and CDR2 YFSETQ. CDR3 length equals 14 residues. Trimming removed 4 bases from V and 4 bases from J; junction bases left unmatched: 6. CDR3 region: CASSVTGEGTEAFF. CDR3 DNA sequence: TGCGCCAGCAGCGTGACAGGGGAAGGCACTGAAGCTTTCTTT. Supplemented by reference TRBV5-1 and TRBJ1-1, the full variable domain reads KAGVTQTPRYLIKTRGQQVTLSCSPISGHRSVSWYQQTPGQGLQFLFEYFSETQRNKGNFPGRFSGRQFSNSRSEMNVSTLELGDSALYLCASSVTGEGTEAFFGQGTRLTVV.

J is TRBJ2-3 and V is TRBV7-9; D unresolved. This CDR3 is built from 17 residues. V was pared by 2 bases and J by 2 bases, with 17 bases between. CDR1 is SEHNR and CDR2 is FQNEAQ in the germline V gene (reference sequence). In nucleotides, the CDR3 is TGTGCCAGCAGCTTACTTGCAGTAGTAGGTATCACAGATACGCAGTATTTT. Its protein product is CASSLLAVVGITDTQYF.

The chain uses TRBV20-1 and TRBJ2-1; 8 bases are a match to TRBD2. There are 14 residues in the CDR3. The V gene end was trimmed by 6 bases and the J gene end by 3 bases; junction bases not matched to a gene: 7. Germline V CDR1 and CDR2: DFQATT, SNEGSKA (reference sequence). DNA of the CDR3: TGCAGTGCCCCCCTAGCGGGCCTCTACAATGAGCAGTTCTTC. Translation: CSAPLAGLYNEQFF.

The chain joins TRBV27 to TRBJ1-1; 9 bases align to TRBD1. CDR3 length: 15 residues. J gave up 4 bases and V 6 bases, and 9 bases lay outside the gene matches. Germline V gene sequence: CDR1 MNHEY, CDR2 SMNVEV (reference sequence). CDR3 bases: TGTGCCAGCAGAACAGGGGGCGCGGGTGGCACTGAAGCTTTCTTT. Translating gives CASRTGGAGGTEAFF.

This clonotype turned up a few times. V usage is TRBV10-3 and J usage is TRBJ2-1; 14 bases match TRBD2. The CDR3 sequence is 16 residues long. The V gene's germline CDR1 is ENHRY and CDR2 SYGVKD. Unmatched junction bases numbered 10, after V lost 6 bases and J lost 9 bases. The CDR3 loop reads CAIRNPGLAGETEQFF. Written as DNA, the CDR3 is TGTGCCATCAGGAACCCGGGACTAGCGGGAGAAACTGAGCAGTTCTTC.

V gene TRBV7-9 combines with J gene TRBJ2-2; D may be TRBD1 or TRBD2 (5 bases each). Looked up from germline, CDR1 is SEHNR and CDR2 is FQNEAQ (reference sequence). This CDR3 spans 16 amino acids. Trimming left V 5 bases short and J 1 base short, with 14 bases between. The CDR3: CASSPMGELNTGELFF. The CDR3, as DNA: TGTGCCAGCAGCCCGATGGGGGAGCTGAACACCGGGGAGCTGTTTTTT.

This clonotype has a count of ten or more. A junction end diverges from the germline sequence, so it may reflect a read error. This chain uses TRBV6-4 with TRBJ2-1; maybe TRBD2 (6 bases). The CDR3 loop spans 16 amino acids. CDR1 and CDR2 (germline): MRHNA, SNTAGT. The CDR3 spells CASSDSIAVGYNEQFF. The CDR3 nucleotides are TGTGCCAGCAGCGACTCCATAGCGGTCGGTTACAATGAGCAGTTCTTC.

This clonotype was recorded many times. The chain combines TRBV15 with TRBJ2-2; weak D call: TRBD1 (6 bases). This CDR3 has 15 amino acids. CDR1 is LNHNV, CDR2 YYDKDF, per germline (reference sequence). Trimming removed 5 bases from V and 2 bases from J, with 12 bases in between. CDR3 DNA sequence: TGTGCCACCAGCTCCCGGACAGTTAACACCGGGGAGCTGTTTTTT. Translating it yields CATSSRTVNTGELFF.

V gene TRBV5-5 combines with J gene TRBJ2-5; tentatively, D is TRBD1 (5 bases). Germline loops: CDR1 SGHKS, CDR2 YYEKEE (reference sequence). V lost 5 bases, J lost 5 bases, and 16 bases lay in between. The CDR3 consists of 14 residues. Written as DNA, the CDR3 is TGTGCCAGCAGAACCACAGGCAATATTGAGACCCAGTACTTC. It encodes CASRTTGNIETQYF.

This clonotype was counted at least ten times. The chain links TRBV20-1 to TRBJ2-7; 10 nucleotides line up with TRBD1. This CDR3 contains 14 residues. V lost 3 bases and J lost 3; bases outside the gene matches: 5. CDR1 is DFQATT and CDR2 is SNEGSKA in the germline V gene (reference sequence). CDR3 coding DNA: TGCAGTGCTAGGGGCGGGACAGGGGACTACGAGCAGTACTTC. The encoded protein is CSARGGTGDYEQYF.

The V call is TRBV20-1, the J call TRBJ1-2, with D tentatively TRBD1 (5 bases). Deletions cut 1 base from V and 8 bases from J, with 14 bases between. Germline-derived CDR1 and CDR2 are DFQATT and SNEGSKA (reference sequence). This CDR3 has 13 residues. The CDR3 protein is CSARVPGGDGYTF. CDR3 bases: TGCAGTGCTAGAGTCCCCGGAGGGGACGGCTACACCTTC.

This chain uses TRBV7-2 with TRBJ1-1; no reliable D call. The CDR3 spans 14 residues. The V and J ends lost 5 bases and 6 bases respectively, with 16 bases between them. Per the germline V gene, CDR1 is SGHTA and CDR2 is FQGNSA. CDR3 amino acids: CASSPTGGSAEAFF. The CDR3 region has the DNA TGTGCCAGCAGCCCCACGGGCGGTTCCGCTGAAGCTTTCTTT.

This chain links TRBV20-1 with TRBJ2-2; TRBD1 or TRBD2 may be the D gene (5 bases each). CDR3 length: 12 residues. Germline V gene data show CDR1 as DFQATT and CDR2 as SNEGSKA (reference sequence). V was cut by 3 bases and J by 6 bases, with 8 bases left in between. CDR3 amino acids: CSASEGPGELFF. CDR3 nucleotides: TGCAGTGCTAGTGAGGGACCCGGGGAGCTGTTTTTT.

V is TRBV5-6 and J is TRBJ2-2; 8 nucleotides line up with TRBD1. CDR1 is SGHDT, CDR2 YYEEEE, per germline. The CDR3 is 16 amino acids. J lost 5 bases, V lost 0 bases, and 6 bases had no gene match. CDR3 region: CASSLEQGADTGELFF. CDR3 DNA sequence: TGTGCCAGCAGCTTGGAGCAGGGGGCGGATACCGGGGAGCTGTTTTTT.

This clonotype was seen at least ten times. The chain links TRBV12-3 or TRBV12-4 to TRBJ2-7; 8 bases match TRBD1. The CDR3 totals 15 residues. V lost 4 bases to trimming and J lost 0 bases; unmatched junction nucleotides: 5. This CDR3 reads CASSSDRASSYEQYF. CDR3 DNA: TGTGCCAGCAGTTCGGACAGGGCCAGCTCCTACGAGCAGTACTTC.

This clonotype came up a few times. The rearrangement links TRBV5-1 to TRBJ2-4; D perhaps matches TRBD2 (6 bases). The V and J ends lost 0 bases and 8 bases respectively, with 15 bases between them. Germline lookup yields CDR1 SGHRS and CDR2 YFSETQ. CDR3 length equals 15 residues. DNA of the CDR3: TGCGCCAGCAGCTTGGGAGAGGCCGGGGGAGACATTCAGTACTTC. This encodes CASSLGEAGGDIQYF.

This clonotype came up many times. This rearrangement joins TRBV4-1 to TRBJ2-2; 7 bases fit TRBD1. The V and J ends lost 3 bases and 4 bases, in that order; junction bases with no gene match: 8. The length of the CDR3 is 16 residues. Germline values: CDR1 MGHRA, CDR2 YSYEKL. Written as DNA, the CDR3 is TGCGCCAGCAGCCAGGCCCCGACAGGGTCCACCGGGGAGCTGTTTTTT. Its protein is CASSQAPTGSTGELFF.

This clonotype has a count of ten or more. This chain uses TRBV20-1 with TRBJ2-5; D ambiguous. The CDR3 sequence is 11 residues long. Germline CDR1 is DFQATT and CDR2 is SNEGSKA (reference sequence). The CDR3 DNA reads TGCAGCCGGACGGATAGGGAGACCCAGTACTTC. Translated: CSRTDRETQYF.

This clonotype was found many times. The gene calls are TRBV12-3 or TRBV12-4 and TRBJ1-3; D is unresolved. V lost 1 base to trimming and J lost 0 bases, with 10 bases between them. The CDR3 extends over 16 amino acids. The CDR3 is CASSLGRSISGNTIYF. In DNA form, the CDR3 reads TGTGCCAGCAGTTTAGGCCGGAGCATCTCTGGAAACACCATATATTTT.

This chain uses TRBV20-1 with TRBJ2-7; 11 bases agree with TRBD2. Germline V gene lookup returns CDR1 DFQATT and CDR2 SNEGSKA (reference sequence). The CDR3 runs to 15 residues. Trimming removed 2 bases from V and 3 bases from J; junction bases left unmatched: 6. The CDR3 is CSARIGLAGDYEQYF. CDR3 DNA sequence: TGCAGTGCTAGAATCGGACTAGCGGGTGACTACGAGCAGTACTTC.

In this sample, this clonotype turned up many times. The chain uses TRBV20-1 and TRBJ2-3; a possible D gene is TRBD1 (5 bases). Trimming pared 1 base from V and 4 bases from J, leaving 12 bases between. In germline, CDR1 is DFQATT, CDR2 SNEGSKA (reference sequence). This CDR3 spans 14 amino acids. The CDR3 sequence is CSARVGKGADTQYF. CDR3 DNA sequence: TGCAGTGCTAGAGTGGGGAAAGGGGCAGATACGCAGTATTTT.